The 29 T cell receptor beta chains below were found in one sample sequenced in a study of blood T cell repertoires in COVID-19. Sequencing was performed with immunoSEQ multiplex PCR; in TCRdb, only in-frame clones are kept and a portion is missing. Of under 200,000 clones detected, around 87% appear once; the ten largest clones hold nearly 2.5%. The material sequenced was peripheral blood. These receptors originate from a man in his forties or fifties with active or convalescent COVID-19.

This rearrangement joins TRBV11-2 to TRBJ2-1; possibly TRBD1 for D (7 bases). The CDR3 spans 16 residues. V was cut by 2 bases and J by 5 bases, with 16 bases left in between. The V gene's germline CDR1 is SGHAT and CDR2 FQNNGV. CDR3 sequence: CASSLWRQGGHNEQFF. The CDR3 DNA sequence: TGTGCCAGCAGCTTATGGCGTCAGGGGGGCCACAATGAGCAGTTCTTC.

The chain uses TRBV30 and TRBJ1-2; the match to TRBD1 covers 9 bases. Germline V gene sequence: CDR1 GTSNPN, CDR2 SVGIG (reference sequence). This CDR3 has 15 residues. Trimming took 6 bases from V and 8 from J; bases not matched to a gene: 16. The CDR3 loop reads CACDPGQGRSGGYTF. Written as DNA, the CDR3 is TGTGCCTGCGATCCGGGACAGGGCCGATCGGGGGGCTACACCTTC.

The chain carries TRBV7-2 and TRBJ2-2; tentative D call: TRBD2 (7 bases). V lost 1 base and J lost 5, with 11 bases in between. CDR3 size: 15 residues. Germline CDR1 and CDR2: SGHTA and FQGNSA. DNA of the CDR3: TGTGCCAGCAGCTTAGTAGGGAGGGGGACCGGGGAGCTGTTTTTT. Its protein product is CASSLVGRGTGELFF.

The CDR3 nucleotides are TGCGCCAGCAGCCAAACCCACAGGGAGAATCAGCCCCAGCATTTT. Translating it yields CASSQTHRENQPQHF. The chain combines TRBV4-1 with TRBJ1-5; perhaps TRBD1 as D (6 bases). This CDR3 contains 15 residues. Per germline, CDR1 MGHRA and CDR2 YSYEKL. V lost 2 bases, J lost 4 bases, and 12 bases lay in between.

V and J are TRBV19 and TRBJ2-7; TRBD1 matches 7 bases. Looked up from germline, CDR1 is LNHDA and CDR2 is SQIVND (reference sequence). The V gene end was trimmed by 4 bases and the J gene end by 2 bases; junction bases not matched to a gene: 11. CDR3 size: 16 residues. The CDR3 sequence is CASSRSQGTRAYEQYF. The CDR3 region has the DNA TGTGCCAGTAGTAGATCACAGGGGACCCGGGCCTACGAGCAGTACTTC.

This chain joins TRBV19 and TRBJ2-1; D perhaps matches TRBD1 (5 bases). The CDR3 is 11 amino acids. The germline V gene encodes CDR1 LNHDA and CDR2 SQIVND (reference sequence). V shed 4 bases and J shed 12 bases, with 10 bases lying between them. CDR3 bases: TGTGCCAGTAGTACTCAGGGTCCGCAGTTCTTC. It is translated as CASSTQGPQFF.

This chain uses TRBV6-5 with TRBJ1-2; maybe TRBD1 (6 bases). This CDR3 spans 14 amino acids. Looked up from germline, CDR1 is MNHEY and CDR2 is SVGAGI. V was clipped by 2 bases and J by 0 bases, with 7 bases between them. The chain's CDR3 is CASSYRGTNYGYTF. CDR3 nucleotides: TGTGCCAGCAGTTACAGGGGGACTAACTATGGCTACACCTTC.

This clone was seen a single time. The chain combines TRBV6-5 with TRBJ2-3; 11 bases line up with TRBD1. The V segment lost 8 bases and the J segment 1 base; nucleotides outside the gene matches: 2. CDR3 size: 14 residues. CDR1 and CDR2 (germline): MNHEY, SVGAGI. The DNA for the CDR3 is TGTGCCAGCCGGACAGGGGGCGGCACAGATACGCAGTATTTT. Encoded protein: CASRTGGGTDTQYF.

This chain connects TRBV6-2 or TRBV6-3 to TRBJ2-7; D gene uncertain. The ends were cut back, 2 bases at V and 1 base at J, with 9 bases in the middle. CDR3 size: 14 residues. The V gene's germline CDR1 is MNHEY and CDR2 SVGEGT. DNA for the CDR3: TGTGCCAGCAGTTACATAACCGGTTCCTACGAGCAGTACTTC. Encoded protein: CASSYITGSYEQYF.

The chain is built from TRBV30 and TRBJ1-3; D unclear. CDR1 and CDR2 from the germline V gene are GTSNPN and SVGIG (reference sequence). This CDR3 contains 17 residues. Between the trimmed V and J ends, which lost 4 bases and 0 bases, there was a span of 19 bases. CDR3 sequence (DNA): TGTGCCTGGACCCATCCCCCTCCAGGCCACTCTGGAAACACCATATATTTT. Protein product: CAWTHPPPGHSGNTIYF.

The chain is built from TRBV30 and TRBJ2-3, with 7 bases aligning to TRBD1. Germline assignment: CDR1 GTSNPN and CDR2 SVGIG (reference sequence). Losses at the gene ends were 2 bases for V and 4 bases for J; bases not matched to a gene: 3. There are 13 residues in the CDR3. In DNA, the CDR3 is TGTGCCTGGAGTACAGGGGCCGCAGATACGCAGTATTTT. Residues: CAWSTGAADTQYF.

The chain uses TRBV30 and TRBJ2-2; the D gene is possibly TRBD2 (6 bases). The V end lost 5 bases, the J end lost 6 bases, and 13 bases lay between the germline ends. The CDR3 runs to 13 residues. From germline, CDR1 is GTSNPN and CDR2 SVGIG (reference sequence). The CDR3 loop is CAWAGTGAGELFF. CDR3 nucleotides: TGTGCCTGGGCGGGGACGGGAGCCGGGGAGCTGTTTTTT.

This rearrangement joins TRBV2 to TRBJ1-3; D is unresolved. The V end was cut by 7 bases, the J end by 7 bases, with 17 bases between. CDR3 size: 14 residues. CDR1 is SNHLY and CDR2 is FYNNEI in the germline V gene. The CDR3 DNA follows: TGTGCCAGCACCCCCGAGGTCGTTAGGAACACCATATATTTT. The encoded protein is CASTPEVVRNTIYF.

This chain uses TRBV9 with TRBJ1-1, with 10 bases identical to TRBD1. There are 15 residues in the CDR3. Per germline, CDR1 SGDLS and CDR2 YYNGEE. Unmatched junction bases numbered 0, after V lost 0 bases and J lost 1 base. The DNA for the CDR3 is TGTGCCAGCAGCGTAGGGACAGGGGGGAACACTGAAGCTTTCTTT. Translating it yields CASSVGTGGNTEAFF.

The CDR3: CASSVERGADGTQYF. The CDR3 DNA sequence: TGTGCCAGCAGCGTAGAGCGGGGGGCCGACGGGACCCAGTACTTC. The rearrangement uses TRBV9 and TRBJ2-5; TRBD2 agrees at 9 bases. The CDR3 sequence is 15 residues long. V lost 0 bases and J lost 7; bases outside the gene matches: 7. CDR1 SGDLS and CDR2 YYNGEE come from the germline V gene. Using reference TRBV9 and TRBJ2-5 for the parts outside the CDR3, the full variable domain is DSGVTQTPKHLITATGQRVTLRCSPRSGDLSVYWYQQSLDQGLQFLIQYYNGEERAKGNILERFSAQQFPDLHSELNLSSLELGDSALYFCASSVERGADGTQYFGPGTRLLVL.

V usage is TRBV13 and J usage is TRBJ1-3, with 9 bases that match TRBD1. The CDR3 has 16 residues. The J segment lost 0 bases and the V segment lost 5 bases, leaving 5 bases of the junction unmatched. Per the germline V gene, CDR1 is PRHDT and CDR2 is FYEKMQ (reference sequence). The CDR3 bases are TGTGCCAGCAGCCTGGACAGGGGCGGCTCTGGAAACACCATATATTTT. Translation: CASSLDRGGSGNTIYF.

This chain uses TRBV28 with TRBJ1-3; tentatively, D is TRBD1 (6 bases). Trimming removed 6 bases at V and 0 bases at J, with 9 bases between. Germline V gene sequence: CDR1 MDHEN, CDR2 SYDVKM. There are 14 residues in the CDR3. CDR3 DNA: TGTGCCAGCAGCCAAGGGGGCTCTGGAAACACCATATATTTT. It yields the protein CASSQGGSGNTIYF.

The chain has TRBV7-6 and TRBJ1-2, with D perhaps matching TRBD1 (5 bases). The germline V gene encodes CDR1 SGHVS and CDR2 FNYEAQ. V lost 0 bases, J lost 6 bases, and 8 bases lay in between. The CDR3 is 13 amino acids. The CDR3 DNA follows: TGTGCCAGCAGCTTAGCGCCCAGGGATGGCTACACCTTC. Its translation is CASSLAPRDGYTF.

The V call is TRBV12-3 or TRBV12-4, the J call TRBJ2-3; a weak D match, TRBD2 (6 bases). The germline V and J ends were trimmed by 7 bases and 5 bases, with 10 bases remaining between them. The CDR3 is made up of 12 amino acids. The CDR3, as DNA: TGTGCCAGCACCGGAGGGGTAGATACGCAGTATTTT. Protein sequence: CASTGGVDTQYF.

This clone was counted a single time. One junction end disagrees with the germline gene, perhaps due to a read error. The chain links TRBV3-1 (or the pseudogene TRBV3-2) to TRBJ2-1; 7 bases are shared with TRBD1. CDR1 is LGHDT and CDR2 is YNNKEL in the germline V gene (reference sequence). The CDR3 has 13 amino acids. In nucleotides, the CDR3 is TGTGCCAGCAGCCAAGAGGTCCGGGACAGACACATCTTC. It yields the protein CASSQEVRDRHIF.

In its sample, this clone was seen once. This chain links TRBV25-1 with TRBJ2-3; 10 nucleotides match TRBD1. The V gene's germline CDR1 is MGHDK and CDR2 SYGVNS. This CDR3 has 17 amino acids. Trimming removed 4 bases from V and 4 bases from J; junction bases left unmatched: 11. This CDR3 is CASSARRDRGVADTQYF. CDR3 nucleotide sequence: TGTGCCAGCAGTGCCCGGCGGGACAGGGGTGTGGCAGATACGCAGTATTTT.

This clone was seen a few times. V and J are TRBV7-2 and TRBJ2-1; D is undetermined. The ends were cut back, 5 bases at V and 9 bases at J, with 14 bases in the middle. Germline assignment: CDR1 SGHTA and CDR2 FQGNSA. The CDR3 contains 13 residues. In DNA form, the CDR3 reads TGTGCCAGCAGCCTTCTTAGTTATAGTGAGCAGTTCTTC. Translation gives CASSLLSYSEQFF.

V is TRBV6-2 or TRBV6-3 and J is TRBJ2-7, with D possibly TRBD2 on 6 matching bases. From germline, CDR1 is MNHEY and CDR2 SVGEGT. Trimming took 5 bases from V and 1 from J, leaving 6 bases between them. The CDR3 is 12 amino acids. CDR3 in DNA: TGTGCCAGCAGTGCGGGGTCCTACGAGCAGTACTTC. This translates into CASSAGSYEQYF.

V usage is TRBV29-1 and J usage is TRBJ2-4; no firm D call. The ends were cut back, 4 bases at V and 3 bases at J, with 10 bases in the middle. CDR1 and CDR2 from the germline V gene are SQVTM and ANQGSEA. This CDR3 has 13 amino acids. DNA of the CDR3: TGCAGCGTTGCGCAGTCTGGCAAAAACATTCAGTACTTC. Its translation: CSVAQSGKNIQYF. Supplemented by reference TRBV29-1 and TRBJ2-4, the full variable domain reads SAVISQKPSRDICQRGTSLTIQCQVDSQVTMMFWYRQQPGQSLTLIATANQGSEATYESGFVIDKFPISRPNLTFSTLTVSNMSPEDSSIYLCSVAQSGKNIQYFGAGTRLSVL.

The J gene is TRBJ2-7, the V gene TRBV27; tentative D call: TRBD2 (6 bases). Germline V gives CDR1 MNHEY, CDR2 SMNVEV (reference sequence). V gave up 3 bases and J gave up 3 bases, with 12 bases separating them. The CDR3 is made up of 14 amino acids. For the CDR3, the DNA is TGTGCCAGCAGTTTTAATAGGGAGGACTACGAGCAGTACTTC. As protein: CASSFNREDYEQYF.

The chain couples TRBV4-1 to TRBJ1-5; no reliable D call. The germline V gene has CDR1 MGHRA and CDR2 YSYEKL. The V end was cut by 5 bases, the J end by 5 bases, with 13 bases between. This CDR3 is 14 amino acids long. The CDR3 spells CASSKGSPDQPQHF. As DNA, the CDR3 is TGCGCCAGCAGCAAAGGGTCGCCGGATCAGCCCCAGCATTTT.

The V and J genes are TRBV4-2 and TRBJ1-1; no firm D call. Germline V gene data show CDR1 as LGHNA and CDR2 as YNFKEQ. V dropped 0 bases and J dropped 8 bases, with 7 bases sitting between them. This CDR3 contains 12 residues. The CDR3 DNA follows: TGTGCCAGCAGCCAAGACTCCCCCGAAGCTTTCTTT. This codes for CASSQDSPEAFF.

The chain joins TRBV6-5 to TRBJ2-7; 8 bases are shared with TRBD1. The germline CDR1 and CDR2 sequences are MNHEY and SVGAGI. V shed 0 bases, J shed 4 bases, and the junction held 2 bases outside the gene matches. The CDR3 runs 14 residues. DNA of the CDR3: TGTGCCAGCAGTTACTCGACAGGGGTTTACGAGCAGTACTTC. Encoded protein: CASSYSTGVYEQYF.

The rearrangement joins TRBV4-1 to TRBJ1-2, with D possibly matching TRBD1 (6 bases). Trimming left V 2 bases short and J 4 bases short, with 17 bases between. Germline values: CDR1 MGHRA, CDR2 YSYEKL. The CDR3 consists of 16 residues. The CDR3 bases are TGCGCCAGCAGCCAATGGGACACATCCCTCGCCTATGGCTACACCTTC. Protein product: CASSQWDTSLAYGYTF.